This T cell receptor (beta chain) is from a study of radiation and T cells in renal cell carcinoma. Study-level findings and limits: In blood, top tumor clones expanded by 2 weeks, shrinking by 4.

Time point indicated: blood 4 weeks post-SBRT, at nephrectomy. Stated treatment: 15 Gy SBRT to primary tumor, nephrectomy 4 weeks later. Nephrectomy followed 15 Gy stereotactic body radiation by 4 weeks. Blood was sampled at baseline, 2 weeks and 4 weeks after SBRT. As to this clone: Its target is not known.

Profiled with immunoSEQ multiplex PCR; TCRdb holds only in-frame clones, not every one. The data contain approximately 85,000 clones, about 88% of them singletons. The clonotype comes from a woman aged 70 to 79 with renal cell carcinoma. The sequenced sample was blood, obtained from a patient whose treatment included radiotherapy and nephrectomy.

CDR3 residues: CASSSSQSNYGYTF. DNA for the CDR3: TGTGCCAGTAGTTCCTCACAGAGTAACTATGGCTACACCTTC. The V call is TRBV19, the J call TRBJ1-2, with unresolved D. Per the germline V gene, CDR1 is LNHDA and CDR2 is SQIVND (reference sequence). Trimming stripped 5 bases from V and 1 base from J, with 11 bases between. CDR3 size: 14 residues.